One and the same sample provided the 7 T cell receptor beta chains below, sequenced in a study of shared clonotypes between healthy human individuals (dated by TCRdb to the early 2020s). The library was produced with the immunoSEQ multiplex PCR assay. TCRdb carries this immuneACCESS record with in-frame sequences only. Its versions omit some clonotypes, under half of them owing to an unresolved V gene in the studies checked, with the rest unexplained. Across this sample there are about 2 million clones, with 85% to 95% seen only once. The ten biggest clones cover 0.9% to 1.3% of the sample. CD8 naive samples were CD45RO-negative cells positively selected for CCR7, giving a CD45RA+CCR7+ population that excluded TemRA cells. Sequenced material: naive CD8+ T cells sorted from blood. The cell subset or site label, read with the paper, signifies: CD45RA+CCR7+. The receptor source for this set is a man younger than 35 in good health.

On this clone itself: Other DNA variants within this sample encode the same CDR3. The rearrangement links TRBV4-1 to TRBJ2-7; D is ambiguous. Between the trimmed V and J ends, which lost 1 base and 0 bases, there was a span of 7 bases. The germline CDR1 and CDR2 sequences are MGHRA and YSYEKL. This CDR3 spans 14 amino acids. This CDR3 reads CASSQGGSSYEQYF. The DNA for the CDR3 is TGCGCCAGCAGCCAAGGGGGTAGCTCCTACGAGCAGTACTTC.

Here the CDR3 reads CASSYRGRNTEAFF. The CDR3 DNA follows: TGTGCCAGCAGTTATAGGGGGAGGAACACTGAAGCTTTCTTT. The V gene is TRBV27, the J gene TRBJ1-1, with a possible D match to TRBD1 (6 bases). The CDR3 sequence is 14 residues long. The germline V and J ends were trimmed by 4 bases and 1 base, with 10 bases remaining between them. CDR1 is MNHEY and CDR2 is SMNVEV in the germline V gene (reference sequence).

This clone was seen once. CDR3 amino acids: CAGQGSDYGYTF. The CDR3, as DNA: TGTGCCGGACAGGGGTCGGACTATGGCTACACCTTC. The chain uses TRBV19 and TRBJ1-2; TRBD1 matches 9 bases. V lost 11 bases, J lost 3 bases, and 4 bases stayed unmatched. This CDR3 comprises 12 residues. Germline V lookup: CDR1 LNHDA, CDR2 SQIVND (reference sequence).

As for this clone: Different DNA sequences within this sample yield the same CDR3. This chain links TRBV28 with TRBJ2-7; D assignment may be TRBD1 or TRBD2 (5 bases each). The germline CDR1 and CDR2 sequences are MDHEN and SYDVKM. CDR3 length: 13 residues. With 3 bases removed from V and 0 bases from J, the gap between germline ends came to 6 bases. DNA for the CDR3: TGTGCCAGCAGTTTGGGGGTCTCCTACGAGCAGTACTTC. Translation: CASSLGVSYEQYF.

The chain uses TRBV7-2 and TRBJ1-1; unclear D gene. Germline assignment: CDR1 SGHTA and CDR2 FQGNSA. The CDR3 covers 11 residues. The germline V and J ends were trimmed by 6 bases and 2 bases, with 4 bases remaining between them. The CDR3 sequence: CASRLNTEAFF. CDR3 nucleotide sequence: TGTGCCAGCAGGTTAAACACTGAAGCTTTCTTT.

The V and J genes are TRBV5-6 and TRBJ2-2; either TRBD1 or TRBD2 may fit D (5 bases each). The germline gives CDR1 SGHDT, CDR2 YYEEEE. The CDR3 loop spans 17 amino acids. Trimming removed 1 base at V and 2 bases at J, with 15 bases between. The CDR3 sequence: CASSLLLVRDNTGELFF. As DNA, the CDR3 is TGTGCCAGCAGCTTGTTATTGGTTAGGGACAACACCGGGGAGCTGTTTTTT.

This chain links TRBV10-3 with TRBJ2-1; 8 bases are shared with TRBD1. The germline V gene encodes CDR1 ENHRY and CDR2 SYGVKD. The CDR3 has 15 amino acids. The V gene end was trimmed by 10 bases and the J gene end by 7 bases; junction bases not matched to a gene: 15. The CDR3 sequence: CATTGQAKGGNEQFF. The CDR3 region has the DNA TGTGCCACAACGGGACAGGCCAAGGGGGGTAATGAGCAGTTCTTC.